Sequencing of this T cell receptor beta chain was carried out in a study of blood T cell repertoires in COVID-19. The overall study: PBMCs, B-cell-depleted T cells, or T cells provided the cDNA or gDNA that made up the material.

Germline CDR1 and CDR2: GTSNPN and SVGIG (reference sequence). The CDR3 covers 13 residues. V lost 3 bases and J lost 0, with 9 bases in between. Seattle's enrolled individuals joined amid active infection and were then monitored longitudinally. In the source study's methods: Estimation of nucleated cell counts relied on the amplification of reference gene primers. Libraries were prepared by immunoSEQ multiplex PCR; TCRdb keeps only in-frame clonotypes and omits some of them. The V and J calls and clone size are taken from that table; D and trimming were inferred from the DNA. The sample shows roughly 460,000 clones, over 85% of them seen only once.

The V and J genes are TRBV30 and TRBJ2-7, with a weak D call TRBD1 (6 bases). The sample comprised peripheral blood. This clonotype originated in a man between 18 and 29 years old with COVID-19, enrolled during active disease. The CDR3 DNA follows: TGTGCCTGGAGCCGGGACATCTCCTACGAGCAGTACTTC. This sequence encodes CAWSRDISYEQYF.